Shown below are 2 T cell receptor beta chains from a single sample sequenced in a study of blood T cells in healthy people across ages. Sample-barcoded 5' priming and a J-beta primer mix drove a second PCR of 7 to 11 cycles. TCRdb recomputed calls from the 5' RACE reads with MiXCR, one row per CDR3 protein. Of hundreds of thousands of distinct CDR3 sequences listed, under 70% are singletons. The sequenced sample consisted of blood. These TCRs come from a man aged 60-69 years in good health.

In its sample, this clonotype was seen a few times. V is TRBV5-1 and J is TRBJ2-7; 7 bases fit TRBD1. CDR1 is SGHRS, CDR2 YFSETQ, per germline. Unmatched junction bases numbered 8, after V lost 4 bases and J lost 4 bases. This CDR3 region has 14 residues. The CDR3 loop is CASSADRALYEQYF. In DNA, the CDR3 is TGCGCCAGCAGCGCAGACAGGGCCCTTTACGAGCAGTACTTC.

The chain recombines TRBV6-1 with TRBJ2-3; 8 bases are shared with TRBD1. V dropped 2 bases and J dropped 1; count of bases not matched to a gene: 5. The germline V gene encodes CDR1 MNHNS and CDR2 SASEGT. The CDR3 is made up of 16 amino acids. CDR3 residues: CASSETPGQGTDTQYF. CDR3 DNA sequence: TGTGCCAGCAGTGAAACCCCGGGACAGGGCACAGATACGCAGTATTTT.